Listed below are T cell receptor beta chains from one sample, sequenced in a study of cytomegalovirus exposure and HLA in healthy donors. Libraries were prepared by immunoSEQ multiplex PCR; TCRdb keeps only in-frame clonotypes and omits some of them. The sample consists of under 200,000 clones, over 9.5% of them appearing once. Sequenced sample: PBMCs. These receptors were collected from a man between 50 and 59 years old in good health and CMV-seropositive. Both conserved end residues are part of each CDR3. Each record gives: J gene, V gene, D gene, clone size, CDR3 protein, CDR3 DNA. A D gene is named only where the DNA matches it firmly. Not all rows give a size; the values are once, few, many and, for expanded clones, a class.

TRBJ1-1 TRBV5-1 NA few CASSYDRGATEAFF TGCGCCAGCAGCTATGACCGGGGAGCCACTGAAGCTTTCTTT
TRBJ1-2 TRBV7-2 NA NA CASSLAQGKYGYTF TGTGCCAGCAGCTTAGCGCAGGGGAAGTATGGCTACACCTTC
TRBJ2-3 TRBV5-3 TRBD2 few CARSYRMTSGTSTDTQYF TGTGCCAGAAGCTATAGAATGACTAGCGGAACTAGCACAGATACGCAGTATTTT
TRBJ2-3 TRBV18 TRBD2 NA CASSPRASGGTDTQYF TGTGCCAGCTCACCAAGGGCTAGCGGGGGAACAGATACGCAGTATTTT
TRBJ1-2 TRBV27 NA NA CASSLYQEGSYYGYTF TGTGCCAGCAGTTTATACCAGGAGGGATCCTACTATGGCTACACCTTC
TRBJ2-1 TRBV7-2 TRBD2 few CASSLAFGPAGGRANEQFF TGTGCCAGCAGCTTAGCCTTTGGCCCAGCGGGGGGGAGGGCGAATGAGCAGTTCTTC
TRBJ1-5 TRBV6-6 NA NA CASRTPGHSNQPQHF TGTGCCAGCAGGACTCCGGGACACAGCAATCAGCCCCAGCATTTT
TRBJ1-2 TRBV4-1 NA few CASSQDPGSYGYTF TGCGCCAGCAGCCAAGACCCCGGGAGCTATGGCTACACCTTC
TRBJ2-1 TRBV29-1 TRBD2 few CSVGERGPEQFF TGCAGCGTTGGTGAGCGGGGGCCTGAGCAGTTCTTC
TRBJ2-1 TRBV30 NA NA CAWSVMYNEQFF TGTGCCTGGAGTGTCATGTACAATGAGCAGTTCTTC
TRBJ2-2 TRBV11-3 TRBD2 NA CASRFRIAGGPLTGELFF TGTGCCAGCAGATTCCGGATAGCGGGGGGGCCGCTGACCGGGGAGCTGTTTTTT
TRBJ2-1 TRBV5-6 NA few CASNPLGRGGYNEQFF TGTGCCAGCAATCCTTTGGGGCGGGGAGGCTACAATGAGCAGTTCTTC
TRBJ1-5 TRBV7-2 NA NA CASSTLGDQPQHF TGTGCCAGCAGCACCCTCGGGGATCAGCCCCAGCATTTT
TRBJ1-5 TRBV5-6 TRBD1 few CASSFRTGGTSNQPQHF TGTGCCAGCAGCTTTCGGACAGGAGGAACGAGCAATCAGCCCCAGCATTTT
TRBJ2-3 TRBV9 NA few CASSPSGGHADTQYF TGTGCCAGCAGCCCTTCCGGGGGTCACGCGGATACGCAGTATTTT
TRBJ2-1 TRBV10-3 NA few CAISPDSRVNEQFF TGTGCCATCAGCCCTGACAGTAGGGTCAATGAGCAGTTCTTC
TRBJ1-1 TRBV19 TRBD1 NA CASSSTGGAGNTEAFF TGTGCCAGTAGTTCTACAGGGGGCGCTGGGAACACTGAAGCTTTCTTT
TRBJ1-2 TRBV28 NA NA CASSFRGRGGYTF TGTGCCAGCAGTTTCAGGGGAAGAGGCGGCTACACCTTC
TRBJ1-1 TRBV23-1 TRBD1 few CAKPHRRGLVAFF TGCGCCAAACCGCACCGCAGGGGGCTGGTAGCTTTCTTT
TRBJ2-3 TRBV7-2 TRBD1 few CASSIPIHRGRPDTQYF TGTGCCAGCAGCATACCAATCCACAGGGGGCGTCCAGATACGCAGTATTTT
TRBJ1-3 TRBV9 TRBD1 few CASSEGAWGSAGRDTIYF TGTGCCAGCAGCGAGGGGGCATGGGGTTCTGCCGGTAGAGACACCATATATTTT
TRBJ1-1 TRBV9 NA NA CASSAYRSEYTEAFF TGTGCCAGCAGCGCATACAGGTCGGAATACACTGAAGCTTTCTTT
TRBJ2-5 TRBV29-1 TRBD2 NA CSVEGGRLAGGPEETQYF TGCAGCGTTGAAGGGGGCCGGCTAGCGGGGGGGCCGGAGGAGACCCAGTACTTC
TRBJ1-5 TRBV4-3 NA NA CASSQDPGGLGQPQHF TGCGCCAGCAGCCAAGATCCGGGGGGGCTGGGACAGCCCCAGCATTTT
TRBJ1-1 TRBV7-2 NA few CASSSGQNTEAFF TGTGCCAGCAGCTCAGGACAGAACACTGAAGCTTTCTTT
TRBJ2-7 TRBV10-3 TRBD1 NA CAIRGQLDSEQYF TGTGCCATCAGGGGACAGCTTGACTCAGAGCAGTACTTC
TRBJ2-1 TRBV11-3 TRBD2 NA CASSLSGGFYNEQFF TGTGCCAGCAGCTTATCGGGGGGGTTCTACAATGAGCAGTTCTTC
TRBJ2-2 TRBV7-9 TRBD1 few CASSTGQGSGELFF TGTGCCAGCAGCACGGGACAGGGCTCCGGGGAGCTGTTTTTT
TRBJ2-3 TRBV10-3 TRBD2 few CAASGGLGTDTQYF TGTGCCGCTAGCGGGGGGCTCGGCACAGATACGCAGTATTTT
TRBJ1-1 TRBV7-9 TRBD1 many CASSLRQGKNTEAFF TGTGCCAGCAGCCTCCGACAGGGAAAGAACACTGAAGCTTTCTTT
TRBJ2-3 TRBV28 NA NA CASSGREPSTDTQYF TGTGCCAGCAGTGGCAGGGAACCTAGCACAGATACGCAGTATTTT
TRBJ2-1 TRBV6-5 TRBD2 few CASRRTSGAWEQFF TGTGCCAGCAGACGGACTAGCGGGGCCTGGGAGCAGTTCTTC
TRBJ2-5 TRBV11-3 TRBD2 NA CASSLGGVGETQYF TGTGCCAGCAGCCTCGGGGGGGTAGGAGAGACCCAGTACTTC
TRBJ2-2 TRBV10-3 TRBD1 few CAIGGQGNTGELFF TGTGCCATCGGGGGACAGGGAAACACCGGGGAGCTGTTTTTT
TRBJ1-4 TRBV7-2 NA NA CASSLAGAGSEKLFF TGTGCCAGCAGCTTAGCGGGGGCGGGTAGTGAAAAACTGTTTTTT
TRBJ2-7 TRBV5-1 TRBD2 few CASSSGTGTYEQYF TGCGCCAGCAGCAGCGGGACGGGCACCTACGAGCAGTACTTC
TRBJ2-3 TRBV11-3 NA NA CASSLELMSSTDTQYF TGTGCCAGCAGCTTAGAGCTAATGTCTAGCACAGATACGCAGTATTTT
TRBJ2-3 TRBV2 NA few CASSVQGPTDTQYF TGTGCCAGCAGTGTACAGGGTCCCACAGATACGCAGTATTTT
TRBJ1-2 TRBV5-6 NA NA CASSSGTHSYGYTF TGTGCCAGCAGCTCGGGGACTCATTCCTATGGCTACACCTTC
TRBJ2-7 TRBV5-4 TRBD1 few CASSRPGTGGSHEQYF TGTGCCAGCAGCCGGCCCGGGACAGGGGGCTCCCACGAGCAGTACTTC
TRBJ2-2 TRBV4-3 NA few CASSQDPTGELFF TGCGCCAGCAGCCAAGATCCAACCGGGGAGCTGTTTTTT
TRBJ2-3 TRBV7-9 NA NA CASSLDSRHTDTQYF TGTGCCAGCAGCTTAGACAGTAGGCACACAGATACGCAGTATTTT
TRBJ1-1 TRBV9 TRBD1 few CASSVEMIPSGQVNTEAFF TGTGCCAGCAGCGTAGAAATGATTCCTTCCGGACAGGTGAACACTGAAGCTTTCTTT
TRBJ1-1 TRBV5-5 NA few CASSPGPREVGTEAFF TGTGCCAGCAGCCCGGGACCTAGGGAGGTTGGCACTGAAGCTTTCTTT